This TCR beta chain was obtained from a study of T cell responses to AZD1222 COVID-19 vaccine. Study-level points and caveats: Repertoires in all cases were sampled only once the peak T cell response had passed.

A note on this clone: Its matching antigen is unknown.

The repertoire was sequenced with immunoSEQ multiplex PCR; TCRdb's copy has only in-frame clones and lacks some. This sample has under 150,000 clones, with roughly 90% found just once. Germline V CDR1 and CDR2: SGHVS, FNYEAQ. This CDR3 has 15 amino acids. V gave up 2 bases and J gave up 6 bases, with 16 bases separating them. The sequenced sample was peripheral blood, obtained on day 0 of AZD1222 vaccination. This receptor was taken from an adult in good health. The genes are TRBV7-6 and TRBJ1-1; D is possibly TRBD1 (6 bases). The CDR3 sequence: CASSLQGTPTSEAFF. The CDR3 nucleotides are TGTGCCAGCAGCTTACAGGGGACCCCTACGTCTGAAGCTTTCTTT.